The clone carrying this TCR beta chain was detected only once. V shed 6 bases and J shed 3 bases, with 17 bases lying between them. Per germline, CDR1 KGHSH and CDR2 LQKENI. The CDR3 length is 15 residues. The entry originates in a study of T cell responses to AZD1222 COVID-19 vaccine. Profiled with immunoSEQ multiplex PCR; TCRdb holds only in-frame clones, not every one. The sample carries about 190,000 clones, around 94% recorded once. The sequencing here drew on peripheral blood, taken on day 0 of AZD1222 vaccination. This receptor was obtained from an adult in good health. The rearrangement uses TRBV18 and TRBJ1-2; D is perhaps TRBD1 (6 bases). The CDR3: CASSRNRDLDYGYTF. CDR3 in DNA: TGTGCCAGCTCGCGGAACAGGGACCTCGACTATGGCTACACCTTC.